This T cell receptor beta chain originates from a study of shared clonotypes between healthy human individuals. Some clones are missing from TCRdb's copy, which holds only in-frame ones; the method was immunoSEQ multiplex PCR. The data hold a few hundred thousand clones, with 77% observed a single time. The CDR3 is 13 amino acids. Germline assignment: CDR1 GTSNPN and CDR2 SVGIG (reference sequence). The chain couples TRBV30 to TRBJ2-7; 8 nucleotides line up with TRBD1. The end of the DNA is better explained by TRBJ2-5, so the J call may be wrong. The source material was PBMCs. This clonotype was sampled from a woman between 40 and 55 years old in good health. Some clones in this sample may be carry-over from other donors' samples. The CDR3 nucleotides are TGTGCCTGGACCCGGACAGGGAAAGAGACCCAGTACTTC. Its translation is CAWTRTGKETQYF.